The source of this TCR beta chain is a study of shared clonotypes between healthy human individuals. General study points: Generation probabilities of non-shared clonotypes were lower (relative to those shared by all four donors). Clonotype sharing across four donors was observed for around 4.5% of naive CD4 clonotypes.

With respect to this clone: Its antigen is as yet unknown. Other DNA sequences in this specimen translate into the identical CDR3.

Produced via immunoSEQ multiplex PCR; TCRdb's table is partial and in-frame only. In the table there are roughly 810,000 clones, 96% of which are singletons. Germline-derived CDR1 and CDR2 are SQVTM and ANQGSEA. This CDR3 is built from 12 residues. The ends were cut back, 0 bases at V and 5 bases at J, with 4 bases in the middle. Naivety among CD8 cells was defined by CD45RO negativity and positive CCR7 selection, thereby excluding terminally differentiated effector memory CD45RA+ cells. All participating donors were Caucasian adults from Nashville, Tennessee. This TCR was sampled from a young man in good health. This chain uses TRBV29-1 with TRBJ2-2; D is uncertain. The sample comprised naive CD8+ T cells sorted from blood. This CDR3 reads CSVEEGTGELFF. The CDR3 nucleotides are TGCAGCGTTGAAGAAGGTACCGGGGAGCTGTTTTTT.